Following are 26 T cell receptor beta chains from one sample sequenced in a study of cytomegalovirus exposure and HLA in healthy donors. 60 Vbeta and 13 Jbeta primers were used in PCR. Method: immunoSEQ multiplex PCR; TCRdb's copy keeps in-frame clones and lacks some. The data show around 130,000 clones, 8.5% to 10% seen once. The sequenced sample consisted of PBMCs. The receptors here all came from a man in his forties in good health and CMV-seronegative.

This clone was detected only a few times. The chain joins TRBV5-4 to TRBJ1-6; no clear D. Germline loops: CDR1 SGHNT, CDR2 YYREEE (reference sequence). V lost 2 bases and J lost 8, with 11 bases in between. This CDR3 is 14 amino acids long. This chain's CDR3 is CASSFYGDYSPLHF. The CDR3 DNA reads TGTGCCAGCAGCTTTTATGGAGATTATTCACCCCTCCACTTT.

J is TRBJ1-6 and V is TRBV6-5, with D unresolved. Germline lookup yields CDR1 MNHEY and CDR2 SVGAGI. The CDR3 consists of 14 residues. The V end lost 5 bases, the J end lost 6 bases, and 11 bases lay between the germline ends. This CDR3 reads CASSTEWFNSPLHF. The CDR3 DNA reads TGTGCCAGCAGTACGGAGTGGTTTAATTCACCCCTCCACTTT.

The V gene is TRBV5-1, the J gene TRBJ1-1; 7 nucleotides match TRBD1. The CDR3 runs to 14 residues. Germline loops: CDR1 SGHRS, CDR2 YFSETQ. The ends lost 6 bases at V and 5 bases at J; junction bases unmatched: 10. The CDR3 DNA reads TGCGCCAGCATGAGTTCCCCAGGGGGAACTGAAGCTTTCTTT. Translated, it gives CASMSSPGGTEAFF.

V and J are TRBV7-2 and TRBJ2-5, with a weak D call TRBD2 (5 bases). The CDR3 consists of 13 residues. The germline V gene encodes CDR1 SGHTA and CDR2 FQGNSA. The germline V and J ends were trimmed by 0 bases and 5 bases, with 7 bases remaining between them. CDR3 DNA sequence: TGTGCCAGCAGCTTAGCAGGGAGTGAGACCCAGTACTTC. This codes for CASSLAGSETQYF.

The gene calls are TRBV9 and TRBJ1-4, with 8 nucleotides matching TRBD1. This CDR3 comprises 14 residues. Germline V lookup: CDR1 SGDLS, CDR2 YYNGEE. After removal of 3 bases from V and 8 bases from J, the junction contained 6 bases not matched to a gene. Written as DNA, the CDR3 is TGTGCCAGCAGCGCCGACAGGGGAAGGGAAAAACTGTTTTTT. Residues: CASSADRGREKLFF.

The J gene is TRBJ2-7, the V gene TRBV4-1, with 8 positions matching TRBD1. This CDR3 is built from 13 residues. V dropped 1 base and J dropped 4; count of bases not matched to a gene: 0. CDR1 is MGHRA and CDR2 is YSYEKL in the germline V gene. The CDR3 sequence: CASSQGTGYEQYF. The CDR3 DNA sequence: TGCGCCAGCAGCCAAGGGACAGGGTACGAGCAGTACTTC.

The V gene is TRBV6-1, the J gene TRBJ2-2, with D maybe TRBD2 (5 bases). Per the germline V gene, CDR1 is MNHNS and CDR2 is SASEGT. Trimming stripped 0 bases from V and 8 bases from J, with 13 bases between. This CDR3 is 15 amino acids long. The CDR3 bases are TGTGCCAGCAGTGAAGCGCCAAGGCGGGCTGGGGAGCTGTTTTTT. The encoded protein is CASSEAPRRAGELFF.

This clone was found a few times. V usage is TRBV25-1 and J usage is TRBJ2-3; no clear D gene. V was cut by 6 bases and J by 8 bases, with 9 bases left in between. CDR1 is MGHDK and CDR2 is SYGVNS in the germline V gene. The CDR3 consists of 11 residues. The CDR3 nucleotides are TGTGCCAGCAGCCCAGGATTTACGCAGTATTTT. Translation gives CASSPGFTQYF.

A few counts support this clone. The rearrangement joins TRBV6-6 to TRBJ2-5; D remains unclear. The ends were cut back, 0 bases at V and 3 bases at J, with 8 bases in the middle. Looked up from germline, CDR1 is MNHNY and CDR2 is SVGAGI (reference sequence). The CDR3 length is 14 residues. CDR3 sequence reads: CASSYSRPKETQYF. The CDR3 nucleotides are TGTGCCAGCAGTTACTCGAGGCCCAAAGAGACCCAGTACTTC.

The chain uses TRBV29-1 and TRBJ2-5, with TRBD2 as a possible D gene (7 bases). Trimming took 7 bases from V and 2 from J, leaving 20 bases between them. Germline values: CDR1 SQVTM, CDR2 ANQGSEA. The CDR3 totals 15 residues. The CDR3 DNA reads as TGCAGCGGCCGCGCAGGCGGGGGCCGTCAAGAGACCCAGTACTTC. Encoded protein: CSGRAGGGRQETQYF. The variable domain in full, with the rest retrieved from reference TRBV29-1 and TRBJ2-5, is SAVISQKPSRDICQRGTSLTIQCQVDSQVTMMFWYRQQPGQSLTLIATANQGSEATYESGFVIDKFPISRPNLTFSTLTVSNMSPEDSSIYLCSGRAGGGRQETQYFGPGTRLLVL.

V usage is TRBV9 and J usage is TRBJ2-1; D is unclear. Trimming cost V 4 bases and J 4 bases, with 12 bases left between them. The germline gives CDR1 SGDLS, CDR2 YYNGEE. CDR3 length: 14 residues. The chain's CDR3 is CASSHDSRYNEQFF. CDR3 in DNA: TGTGCCAGCAGCCACGACTCTAGATACAATGAGCAGTTCTTC. Looking up the rest from reference TRBV9 and TRBJ2-1 gives the full variable domain: DSGVTQTPKHLITATGQRVTLRCSPRSGDLSVYWYQQSLDQGLQFLIQYYNGEERAKGNILERFSAQQFPDLHSELNLSSLELGDSALYFCASSHDSRYNEQFFGPGTRLTVL.

V is TRBV6-5 and J is TRBJ2-2, with D possibly TRBD1 on 6 matching bases. This CDR3 spans 16 amino acids. Germline V gene lookup returns CDR1 MNHEY and CDR2 SVGAGI. V was clipped by 0 bases and J by 1 base, with 9 bases between them. CDR3 protein: CASSYSRRGNTGELFF. CDR3 in DNA: TGTGCCAGCAGTTACTCTCGCAGGGGGAACACCGGGGAGCTGTTTTTT.

This clone was counted a few times. The rearrangement links TRBV7-3 to TRBJ2-7; 13 bases align to TRBD2. The V gene's germline CDR1 is SGHTA and CDR2 FQGTGA. CDR3 length: 15 residues. V gave up 4 bases and J gave up 5 bases; unmatched junction bases: 5. The CDR3 protein is CASSSGLAGVNEQYF. The CDR3, as DNA: TGTGCCAGCAGCTCCGGACTAGCGGGGGTTAACGAGCAGTACTTC.

The chain carries TRBV4-2 and TRBJ2-7; 8 bases are a match to TRBD1. Germline V lookup: CDR1 LGHNA, CDR2 YNFKEQ. The CDR3 has 14 amino acids. J gave up 3 bases and V 4 bases, and 5 bases lay outside the gene matches. The CDR3 loop reads CASSPGQGFYEQYF. CDR3 in DNA: TGTGCCAGCAGCCCCGGACAGGGCTTCTACGAGCAGTACTTC.

The chain employs TRBV21-1 and TRBJ2-1; TRBD2, the D gene given by the table, was not confirmed from the DNA. TRBV21-1 is labeled a pseudogene. This CDR3 contains 15 residues. The CDR3 sequence is CASSYGAEEGNEQFF. The DNA of the CDR3 is TGTGCCAGCAGTTACGGGGCCGAGGAGGGTAATGAGCAGTTCTTC.

V gene TRBV5-5 combines with J gene TRBJ1-2; D may be TRBD1 (5 bases). The CDR3 runs 13 residues. Germline loops: CDR1 SGHKS, CDR2 YYEKEE (reference sequence). Trimming shortened V by 2 bases and J by 14 bases, and 19 bases separated the two germline ends. CDR3 in DNA: TGTGCCAGCAGCTTCGTGGCAGGGTCTGCTAGAACCTTC. It is translated as CASSFVAGSARTF.

This clone showed up just a few times. The CDR3 is CASSLLAGGIGELFF. DNA for the CDR3: TGTGCCAGCAGTCTGCTAGCGGGGGGGATCGGGGAGCTGTTTTTT. This chain joins TRBV28 and TRBJ2-2; 12 bases are shared with TRBD2. This CDR3 spans 15 amino acids. Germline V gene lookup returns CDR1 MDHEN and CDR2 SYDVKM. V lost 5 bases, J lost 7 bases, and 5 bases stayed unmatched.

This clone was observed a few times. The chain carries TRBV28 and TRBJ2-2; 10 bases are a match to TRBD1. The V gene end was trimmed by 6 bases and the J gene end by 7 bases; junction bases not matched to a gene: 11. The CDR3 is 16 amino acids. Germline CDR1 and CDR2: MDHEN and SYDVKM. The CDR3 region is CASRSTGTGVRGELFF. CDR3 in DNA: TGTGCCAGCAGATCTACCGGGACAGGGGTTCGCGGGGAGCTGTTTTTT.

This clone showed up just a few times. No conserved phenylalanine or tryptophan ends this CDR3, so it is likely a read error. The chain recombines TRBV19 with TRBJ1-4; the D is unclear. V was trimmed by 7 bases and J by 8 bases, leaving 17 bases between them. The CDR3 spans 14 residues. Germline V CDR1 and CDR2: LNHDA, SQIVND (reference sequence). The CDR3, as DNA: TGTGCCAGTAAGGTGGCTTCCGAGGGCGAAAAACTGTTTGTT. This gives the protein CASKVASEGEKLFV.

This clone was counted a few times. The chain links TRBV4-1 to TRBJ1-1, with 10 bases lining up with TRBD1. Germline V CDR1 and CDR2: MGHRA, YSYEKL. This CDR3 is 16 amino acids long. The J segment lost 8 bases and the V segment lost 2 bases, leaving 11 bases of the junction unmatched. CDR3 residues: CASSQPPGQGTIEAFF. DNA of the CDR3: TGCGCCAGCAGCCAACCCCCGGGACAGGGGACTATCGAAGCTTTCTTT.

V usage is TRBV14 and J usage is TRBJ2-2; D ambiguous. The CDR3 sequence is 16 residues long. Trimming pared 0 bases from V and 5 bases from J, leaving 13 bases between. The germline gives CDR1 SGHDN, CDR2 FVKESK. Here the CDR3 reads CASSQDSVTRTGELFF. CDR3 coding DNA: TGTGCCAGCAGCCAAGATTCAGTTACGAGGACCGGGGAGCTGTTTTTT.

The chain is built from TRBV7-8 and TRBJ1-1; 7 bases agree with TRBD1. The CDR3 totals 19 residues. Per germline, CDR1 SGHVS and CDR2 FQNEAQ. The V and J ends lost 3 bases and 0 bases, in that order; junction bases with no gene match: 16. CDR3 protein: CASSFTPRGRQIMNTEAFF. The DNA for the CDR3 is TGTGCCAGCAGCTTTACCCCAAGGGGGCGACAAATTATGAACACTGAAGCTTTCTTT.

A single count supports this clone. The gene calls are TRBV18 and TRBJ1-1; 10 bases fit TRBD1. The CDR3 is 15 residues long. Germline V lookup: CDR1 KGHSH, CDR2 LQKENI. The V and J ends lost 3 bases and 4 bases, in that order; junction bases with no gene match: 5. The CDR3 region is CASSPQTGGITEAFF. CDR3 bases: TGTGCCAGCTCACCTCAGACAGGGGGCATCACTGAAGCTTTCTTT.

The chain employs TRBV6-1 and TRBJ2-7; D unresolved. The CDR3 has 12 residues. CDR1 MNHNS and CDR2 SASEGT come from the germline V gene. The V end was cut by 3 bases, the J end by 6 bases, with 9 bases between. The CDR3 sequence is CASSELRGEQYF. The CDR3 bases are TGTGCCAGCAGTGAGCTTAGAGGCGAGCAGTACTTC.

This clone turned up a few times. CDR3: CASSRPGYGYTF. The CDR3 DNA reads TGTGCCAGCAGCCGACCGGGCTATGGCTACACCTTC. The chain joins TRBV28 to TRBJ1-2; D not certain. The CDR3 extends over 12 amino acids. Germline V gives CDR1 MDHEN, CDR2 SYDVKM. Trimming took off 6 bases at V and 4 bases at J, with 9 bases between the two ends.

A word on this clone: One end of the junction is discordant with germline, which a read error may explain. The rearrangement links TRBV6-5 to TRBJ1-1; D is undetermined. The CDR3 runs to 16 residues. Looked up from germline, CDR1 is MNHEY and CDR2 is SVGAGI. The DNA of the CDR3 is TGTGCAAGCAGTTACGGACTTATATTCGATGACACTGAAGCTTTATTT. Protein product: CASSYGLIFDDTEALF.